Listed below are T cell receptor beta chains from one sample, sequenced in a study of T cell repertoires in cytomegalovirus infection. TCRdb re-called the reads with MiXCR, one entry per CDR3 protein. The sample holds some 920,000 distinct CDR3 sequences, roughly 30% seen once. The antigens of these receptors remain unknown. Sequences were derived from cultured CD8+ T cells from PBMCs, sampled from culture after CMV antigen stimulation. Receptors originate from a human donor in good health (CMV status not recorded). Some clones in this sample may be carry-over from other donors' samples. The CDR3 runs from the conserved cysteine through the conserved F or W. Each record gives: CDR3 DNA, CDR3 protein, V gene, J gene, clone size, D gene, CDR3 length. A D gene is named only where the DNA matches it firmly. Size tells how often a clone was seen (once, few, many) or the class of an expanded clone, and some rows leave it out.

TGTGCCAGCAGCTCAGGGATGGGGAAGGAAAAACTGTTTTTT	CASSSGMGKEKLFF	TRBV27	TRBJ1-4	-	-	14
TGCAGCGTTGAAGAGTATGGTGCAGGGAAGGAAGGTGAGACCCAGTACTTC	CSVEEYGAGKEGETQYF	TRBV29-1	TRBJ2-5	-	-	17
TGTGCCAGCACCCCTGTAGCGGGGGGACAGGCAGATACGCAGTATTTT	CASTPVAGGQADTQYF	TRBV28	TRBJ2-3	-	TRBD2	16
TGTGCCAGCAGCTTGGAACAGGACAGGGGCACTGAAGCTTTCTTT	CASSLEQDRGTEAFF	TRBV5-4	TRBJ1-1	few	TRBD1	15
TGTGCCAGCAGCTTAGGCTCGTCCTCGGGGGAGACCCAGTACTTC	CASSLGSSSGETQYF	TRBV7-9	TRBJ2-5	-	-	15
TGTGCCAGCAGCTTAGCGACAGCGAAGGATGGCTACACCTTC	CASSLATAKDGYTF	TRBV7-9	TRBJ1-2	-	-	14
TGCACCAGCAGTGAGATAGGAGGACCGGGGTCCCAGTACTTC	CTSSEIGGPGSQYF	TRBV10-2	TRBJ2-5	-	-	14
TGTGCCAGCAGCTTCCCCCCAGGGAACATTCAGTACTTC	CASSFPPGNIQYF	TRBV7-6	TRBJ2-4	-	-	13
TGTGCCATCAGCGGACGGACTAGCGGGGGATCGTCAGATACGCAGTATTTT	CAISGRTSGGSSDTQYF	TRBV10-3	TRBJ2-3	few	TRBD2	17
TGTGCCAGCAGCGTAGGAGGGCGAGGCACTGAAGCTTTCTTT	CASSVGGRGTEAFF	TRBV9	TRBJ1-1	-	-	14
TGTGCCAGCAGCTTAGTTCTCGGGGGCTCGAGCTCCTACAATGAGCAGTTCTTC	CASSLVLGGSSSYNEQFF	TRBV7-8	TRBJ2-1	few	-	18
TGTGCCAGCAGGGCCCGGGACAAGATACAAGAGACCCAGTACTTC	CASRARDKIQETQYF	TRBV7-4	TRBJ2-5	-	-	15
TGTGCCAGCAGCTTAGTAGGGCGCAGGCTTTTAATGAACACTGAAGCTTTCTTT	CASSLVGRRLLMNTEAFF	TRBV7-6	TRBJ1-1	-	-	18
TGTGCCAGCAGTTCAGGACAGGAGGCAGGGGAGACCCAGTACTTC	CASSSGQEAGETQYF	TRBV12-3/TRBV12-4	TRBJ2-5	few	TRBD1	15
TGTGCCAGCACTGAGGGTCTACCCCCGCACGATACGCAGTATTTT	CASTEGLPPHDTQYF	TRBV11-2	TRBJ2-3	-	-	15
TGTGCCAGTAGACCAGGACTAGCGGGGGTCCTCCCCCCCGGGGAGCTGTTTTTT	CASRPGLAGVLPPGELFF	TRBV19	TRBJ2-2	-	TRBD2	18
TGTGCCAGCAGGCCTAGAGGGGTTCTGTGGGGCTACACCTTC	CASRPRGVLWGYTF	TRBV6-1	TRBJ1-2	-	-	14
TGTGCCGGCAGCTTTTCTCCAGGCGACACCGGGGAGCTGTTTTTT	CAGSFSPGDTGELFF	TRBV7-6	TRBJ2-2	-	-	15
TGTGCTAGTGGTTTGTCAGACAGGGGGAGCTACACCTTC	CASGLSDRGSYTF	TRBV12-5	TRBJ1-2	-	TRBD1	13
TGTGCCAGCAGCTCCCCGGACCAGCGAGACGAGCAGTTCTTC	CASSSPDQRDEQFF	TRBV7-9	TRBJ2-1	many	-	14
TGTGCCAGCAGTTACCCACTAGCGGAAAATGAGCAGTTCTTC	CASSYPLAENEQFF	TRBV6-2/TRBV6-3	TRBJ2-1	few	TRBD2	14
TGTGCCAGCAGCTTAGCGTCGGCGGGGCCTAAAAACATTCAGTACTTC	CASSLASAGPKNIQYF	TRBV7-2	TRBJ2-4	many	-	16
TGTGCCAGCAGTTACTTCTCCGGGACAGGGAACGAGCAGTTCTTC	CASSYFSGTGNEQFF	TRBV6-5	TRBJ2-1	few	TRBD1	15
TGTGCCAGCAGCCAAGAAGCGGTTCCGGGTGGCTACACCTTC	CASSQEAVPGGYTF	TRBV3-1	TRBJ1-2	many	-	14
TGTGCCAGCAGTTACGCGACATCCGAAAAACTGTTTTTT	CASSYATSEKLFF	TRBV6-2/TRBV6-3	TRBJ1-4	few	-	13
TGTGCCAGCAGCCAAGCGACAGGGAACACCGGGGAGCTGTTTTTT	CASSQATGNTGELFF	TRBV4-2	TRBJ2-2	few	-	15
TGTGCCAGCAGCCAAAGGACTAGCGGCGATGAGCAGTTCTTC	CASSQRTSGDEQFF	TRBV7-9	TRBJ2-1	few	TRBD2	14
TGTGCCAGCAGTTGGGGACCAGCTTTTATCACCGGGGAGCTGTTTTTT	CASSWGPAFITGELFF	TRBV6-1	TRBJ2-2	many	-	16
TGTGCCAGCAGTGAATATCCAGGGTCGAACACCGGGGAGCTGTTTTTT	CASSEYPGSNTGELFF	TRBV2	TRBJ2-2	-	-	16
TGTGCCAGCAGCTGGACAGGGGGCACAAACTATGGCTACACCTTC	CASSWTGGTNYGYTF	TRBV11-1	TRBJ1-2	few	TRBD1	15
TGTGCCAGCAGCTTATTCGGGTCCTGGGGGCAGTACTTC	CASSLFGSWGQYF	TRBV13	TRBJ2-7	few	-	13
TGTGCCAGCAGGGCCAGGGGGCACTATGGCTACACCTTC	CASRARGHYGYTF	TRBV27	TRBJ1-2	-	TRBD1	13
TGTGCCAGCAGCCCCGGATATGCGGAGACCCAGTACTTC	CASSPGYAETQYF	TRBV7-2	TRBJ2-5	many	-	13
TGTGCCACTAGAAGACTAGCGGGGGTGGGAGAGACCCAGTACTTC	CATRRLAGVGETQYF	TRBV27	TRBJ2-5	few	TRBD2	15
TGTGCCAGCAGCTTTGGGGGGCCGAACTATGGCTACACCTTC	CASSFGGPNYGYTF	TRBV7-6	TRBJ1-2	many	-	14
TGCGCCAGCACCCAAGATTGGGTCGTGGTGGAGGGGACAGCCTATGGCTACACCTTC	CASTQDWVVVEGTAYGYTF	TRBV4-3	TRBJ1-2	few	TRBD1	19